This T cell receptor (beta chain) was identified during a study of early T cells in non-severe SARS-CoV-2 infection. V gave up 5 bases and J gave up 1 base; unmatched junction bases: 5. The CDR3 spans 16 residues. Germline V lookup: CDR1 SEHNR, CDR2 FQNEAQ (reference sequence). The TCR library protocol was used to attach unique molecular identifiers. These identifiers were attached to individual cDNA molecules. TCRdb ran MiXCR on the 5' RACE reads and lists one entry per CDR3 protein. Of roughly 46,000 distinct CDR3 sequences in the sample, around 10% were seen once. There are many counts of this clonotype.

Material: whole blood, obtained at baseline. The sequence was obtained from an adult who was a healthcare worker with PCR-confirmed SARS-CoV-2 infection or an uninfected control (not recorded which). V gene TRBV7-9 combines with J gene TRBJ2-3; TRBD2 matches at 11 bases. CDR3 loop: CASSATSGGGTDTQYF. CDR3 sequence (DNA): TGTGCCAGCAGCGCCACTAGCGGGGGTGGCACAGATACGCAGTATTTT.